The clone carrying this TCR beta chain was seen more than once but under ten times. The data are from a study of molecular identifiers for immune sequencing clone quantification. MiXCR was run by TCRdb on the PCR reads, yielding one entry per CDR3 protein. This table has around 470,000 distinct CDR3 sequences, roughly 23% appearing once. The V end was cut by 11 bases, the J end by 4 bases, with 24 bases between. This CDR3 comprises 16 residues. The specimen was naive CD8+ T cells from blood, with Jurkat cell RNA spiked in. This sample's subset: FACS-sorted CD8+CD4-CCR7+CD45RA+ naive T cells. V and J are TRBV12-3 or TRBV12-4 and TRBJ2-1; a weak D match, TRBD1 (5 bases). This TCR derives from a human donor in good health. Some libraries in this study had Jurkat cell RNA spiked in. The CDR3 sequence is CAVAGRREGPYNEQFF. The CDR3 nucleotides read TGTGCCGTGGCCGGTCGCAGGGAAGGGCCTTACAATGAGCAGTTCTTC.